The clone carrying this T cell receptor (beta chain) was seen repeatedly, ten times or more. What it recognizes is unknown. The sample is drawn from a study of T cell repertoires in cytomegalovirus infection. Study-level information: Well-studied HLA-B-restricted epitopes and recently identified HLA-C-restricted epitopes of CMV were both used in the study. Through public TCR beta signatures, both CMV infection and matching HLA type were indicated. General study results and limits: HLA-C-restricted CMV-specific TCR beta clonotypes prevailed in the ex vivo response. CMV carriers having the relevant HLA were flagged by cumulative public TCR beta family frequency.

V lost 6 bases, J lost 1 base, and 13 bases lay in between. The germline V gene encodes CDR1 MDHEN and CDR2 SYDVKM. CDR3 length equals 16 residues. From the reads, TCRdb called clonotypes with MiXCR, one entry per CDR3 protein. The profile shows roughly 920,000 distinct CDR3 sequences, roughly 31% of them singletons. The material sequenced was cultured CD8+ T cells from PBMCs, taken from culture after CMV antigen stimulation. The receptor was derived from a human donor in good health (CMV status not recorded). Some clones in this sample may be carry-over from other donors' samples. J is TRBJ2-6 and V is TRBV28; no firm D call. The CDR3 region has the DNA TGTGCCAGCAGCCAACCGGCCCATTCTGGGGCCAACGTCCTGACTTTC. Translated: CASSQPAHSGANVLTF.